This T cell receptor (beta chain) stems from a study of siplizumab effects on memory and regulatory T cells (dated by TCRdb to between 2019 and 2020). With respect to the entire study: The effect of the anti-CD2 antibody siplizumab on alloreactive T-cell subsets was examined in allogeneic mixed lymphocyte reactions constructed from human PBMCs.

The germline V gene gives CDR1 as KGHSH and CDR2 as LQKENI. For this chain, trimming is 3 bases at the V end and 4 bases at the J end, and the number of junction bases without a gene match is 6. The CDR3 starts with the cysteine, ends with the phenylalanine, and has 16 residues. Kept here is only the CDR3 DNA, which spans 48 bases and is read in frame from base 1. Broad study findings and their caveats: Of the alloreactive CD4+ clones that could be mapped, the Treg-derived share averaged 68.8% with siplizumab compared with 26.9% in control reactions. Because sequences at frequencies below about 10^-5 were poorly captured, only a minor fraction of alloreactive clones could be mapped back to unstimulated subsets. About 80-96% of proliferating CD4+ or CD8+ clones could not be given a naive or memory phenotype. The suppressive function of proliferating Tregs from siplizumab cultures was not functionally confirmed. Unstimulated naive T cells appeared to be more diverse than memory T cells, and naive cells seemed to make a substantial contribution to the alloresponse. Siplizumab significantly reduced the cumulative frequency of alloreactive sequences traceable to unstimulated CD4+ memory T cells.

The library was built by means of the immunoSEQ multiplex PCR assay. Around 9.9 x 10^4 TCR templates per sample were assayed by the deep sequencing platform. Genomic DNA extracted from sorted T cells was used for TCRbeta CDR3 sequencing. Regarding the original processing steps: The R programming language was used for clonal analysis of TCRbeta CDR3 data. Alloreactive CD4+ and CD8+ clones were defined by comparing unstimulated samples with post-reaction CFSE-low samples. Alloreactive CD4+ clones were assigned to regulatory or non-regulatory origin by matching sequences to sorted unstimulated Treg and non-Treg repertoires. The source is immuneACCESS, and TCRdb retained only in-frame sequences with V and J called. Part of the clones is not carried over; for the studies checked, unresolved V genes explain less than half of this, and the remainder is unexplained. V, J and clone size were drawn from that table, and D and trimming were deduced from the DNA. The sample includes 85,000 to 130,000 clones, with 75% to 95% observed a single time. The top ten constitute around 2.7% of the sample.

TCRbeta CDR3 sequencing was performed on sorted unstimulated T cells and on proliferating T cells recovered from mixed lymphocyte reactions. Fresh whole blood from approximately ten HLA-typed healthy donors was used to isolate PBMCs. A note on this clone: It lacks a known antigen. No quality values exist for individual bases; no much larger clone is one base distant.

This sequence originates from a human donor in good health. Some clones in this sample may be carry-over from other donors' samples. The rearrangement joined TRBV18 to TRBJ1-4, and 9 junctional nucleotides match TRBD1. The sequenced material came from CD4+ T cells sorted from blood. The nucleotides read TGTGCCAGCTCACCCACCGGACAGGGGTTTAATGAAAAACTGTTTTTT. This codes for CASSPTGQGFNEKLFF.